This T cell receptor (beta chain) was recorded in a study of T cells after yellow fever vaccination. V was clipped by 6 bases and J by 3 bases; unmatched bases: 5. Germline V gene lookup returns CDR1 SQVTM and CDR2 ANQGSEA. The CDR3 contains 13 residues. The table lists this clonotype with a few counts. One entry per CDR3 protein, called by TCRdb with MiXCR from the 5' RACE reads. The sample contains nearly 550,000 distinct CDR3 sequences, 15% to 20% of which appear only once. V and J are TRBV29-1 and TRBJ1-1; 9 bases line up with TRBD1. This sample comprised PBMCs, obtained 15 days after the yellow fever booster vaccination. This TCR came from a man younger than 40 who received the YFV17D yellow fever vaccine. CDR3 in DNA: TGCAGCGTCCCCGGGACAGGGCACACTGAAGCTTTCTTT. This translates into CSVPGTGHTEAFF.